The clone carrying this TCR beta chain was seen only a few times. Antigen specificity is unknown. Since all of the isolated RNA was reverse transcribed, expressed TCRB transcripts were what got sequenced. Regulatory, naive and central memory T cell samples averaged roughly 4 million reads. Libraries were prepared by immunoSEQ multiplex PCR; TCRdb keeps only in-frame clonotypes and omits some of them. Among 600,000 or so clones listed, around 12% were seen once. The data are from a study of beta chain features in type 1 diabetes. Study-level findings and limits: Moderate yet significant TCRB CDR3 shortening was seen in Type 1 diabetes patients in all four CD4+ subsets. Because the template was cDNA, high-expressing cells might be over-represented. In the patient group, naive, central memory and Treg TCRB repertoires seemed more alike than in the healthy donor group. In type 1 diabetes patients, VDJ junctions had fewer insertions; deletions at these junctions were more frequent.

The sequenced sample consisted of naive CD4+ T cells from blood. The clonotype was recovered from a young man with type 1 diabetes.

DNA of the CDR3: TGTGCCAGCAGCTTTGGGGTCTACGAGCAGTACTTC. It is translated as CASSFGVYEQYF. V and J are TRBV11-1 and TRBJ2-7; D remains ambiguous. Between the trimmed V and J ends, which lost 3 bases and 3 bases, there was a span of 6 bases. This CDR3 has 12 amino acids. Germline V gene sequence: CDR1 SGHAT, CDR2 FQDESV (reference sequence).